Listed below are T cell receptor beta chains from one sample, sequenced in a study of response to subunit inactivated influenza vaccine. Each CDR3 protein gets one entry after TCRdb re-called the RT-PCR reads with MiXCR. The sample holds about 650,000 distinct CDR3 sequences, less than 15% seen once. The source material was PBMCs from blood, sampled 14 days before vaccination. The receptors originated from a middle-aged man who received an inactivated influenza vaccine. Both conserved end residues are part of each CDR3. The D gene is left open where the match is weak. Some rows have no size entry. The others give once, few or many, or a class for an expanded clone.

j_gene | d_gene | abundance | v_gene | CDR3nt | CDR3aa
TRBJ2-6 | TRBD1 | . | TRBV7-6 | TGTGCCAGCAGCTTGGACAGGGGAGCTTCTGGGGCCAACGTCCTGACTTTC | CASSLDRGASGANVLTF
TRBJ2-1 | . | few | TRBV6-2/TRBV6-3 | TGTGCCAGCAGTTACCAAACCAATGAGCAGTTCTTC | CASSYQTNEQFF
TRBJ1-1 | . | . | TRBV12-3/TRBV12-4 | TGTGCCAGCAGTAAGATCTCAGTTAACACTGAAGCTTTCTTT | CASSKISVNTEAFF
TRBJ2-2 | . | many | TRBV4-1 | TGCGCCAGCAGCCAAGAATCGGGGCTCCCGACCGGGGAGCTGTTTTTT | CASSQESGLPTGELFF
TRBJ2-1 | . | . | TRBV6-6 | TGTGCCAGCAAGGGCACTGGGGGCGATGAGCAGTTCTTC | CASKGTGGDEQFF
TRBJ2-3 | TRBD2 | few | TRBV7-2 | TGTGCCAGCAGCCTTAGCGGGTTCAGCACAGATACGCAGTATTTT | CASSLSGFSTDTQYF
TRBJ2-3 | . | few | TRBV29-1 | TGCAGCGACTACTCGCGGAGCACAGATACGCAGTATTTT | CSDYSRSTDTQYF
TRBJ1-1 | . | . | TRBV27 | TGTGCCAGCAGTCCCTGGGCACAGGGAACCACTGAAGCTTTCTTT | CASSPWAQGTTEAFF
TRBJ2-3 | . | . | TRBV28 | TGTGCCAGCAGTTTATTGGTCGAGTGGCGTGAGGCCACAGATACGCAGTATTTT | CASSLLVEWREATDTQYF
TRBJ2-3 | . | . | TRBV7-9 | TGTGCCAGCAGCGGATGGAATTCTCCCTACACAGATACGCAGTATTTT | CASSGWNSPYTDTQYF
TRBJ1-5 | . | . | TRBV20-1 | TGCAGTGCCCCCGACGAGGGCGGGAGCAATCAGCCCCAGCATTTT | CSAPDEGGSNQPQHF
TRBJ2-1 | TRBD2 | few | TRBV30 | TGTGCCTATACGGGACTAGCGGGATTTCTCTCCCACAATGAGCAGTTCTTC | CAYTGLAGFLSHNEQFF
TRBJ2-4 | . | . | TRBV12-3/TRBV12-4 | TGTGCCAGCAGTTTTGGGACTCTAGAGAACATTCAGTACTTC | CASSFGTLENIQYF
TRBJ2-7 | TRBD2 | . | TRBV28 | TGTGCCAGCAGGCGGACTAGCGGGACCACCTACGAGCAGTACTTC | CASRRTSGTTYEQYF
TRBJ1-6 | . | many | TRBV20-1 | TGCAGTGCTCGGACAGCAGTGAATTCACCCCTCCACTTT | CSARTAVNSPLHF
TRBJ2-3 | . | . | TRBV20-1 | TGCAGTGCTACCCAGTATCAAAAGAGGACAGATACGCAGTATTTT | CSATQYQKRTDTQYF
TRBJ2-7 | TRBD2 | few | TRBV10-3 | TGTGCATCGGGGTCGGGGACTAGCGGCTCCTACGAGCAGTACTTC | CASGSGTSGSYEQYF
TRBJ2-5 | . | few | TRBV9 | TGTGCCAGCAGCTCCCTATCGGCAGGTCCACAAGAGACCCAGTACTTC | CASSSLSAGPQETQYF
TRBJ1-3 | . | few | TRBV3-1 | TGTGCCAGCAGCCAAAGTCAGCTCAACTCTGGAAACACCATATATTTT | CASSQSQLNSGNTIYF
TRBJ2-3 | TRBD2 | . | TRBV12-3/TRBV12-4 | TGTGCCAGCAGTCCTGGGACTAGCGGGAGCCCAGATACGCAGTATTTT | CASSPGTSGSPDTQYF
TRBJ2-5 | . | few | TRBV4-3 | TGCGCCAGCAGCCAAGTTAGAGGAAATAGGGAGACCCAGTACTTC | CASSQVRGNRETQYF
TRBJ2-7 | . | many | TRBV6-6 | TGTGCCAGCAGTCTCCAGTGGGGCAACGAGCAGTACTTC | CASSLQWGNEQYF
TRBJ2-5 | TRBD1 | . | TRBV12-3/TRBV12-4 | TGTGCCAGCAATACACAGGGGTCGCGAGAGACCCAGTACTTC | CASNTQGSRETQYF
TRBJ2-7 | . | . | TRBV5-1 | TGCGCCAGCAGCTTTCTTCCAGGGCAGAACTACGAGCAGTACTTC | CASSFLPGQNYEQYF
TRBJ1-2 | . | . | TRBV6-1 | TGTGCCAGCAGTGAAGCCCCCGGCGGCTACTATGGCTACACCTTC | CASSEAPGGYYGYTF
TRBJ2-1 | TRBD2 | few | TRBV5-1 | TGCGCCAGCAGCTCCTTTCCCGGGACTAGCGGCAATGAGCAGTTCTTC | CASSSFPGTSGNEQFF
TRBJ2-1 | TRBD2 | . | TRBV9 | TGTGCCAGCAGCGGTACGTCTAGCGGGAGGACCTCCTACAATGAGCAGTTCTTC | CASSGTSSGRTSYNEQFF
TRBJ1-3 | . | many | TRBV29-1 | TGCAGCGTGACGGACAGAAACACCATATATTTT | CSVTDRNTIYF
TRBJ2-7 | TRBD2 | few | TRBV5-1 | TGCGCCAGCAGCTTGACTAGCGGGAGGGCCCTCTACGAGCAGTACTTC | CASSLTSGRALYEQYF
TRBJ2-7 | . | . | TRBV30 | TGTGCCTGGAGTGTACGTCTAGTGCGGTACTTC | CAWSVRLVRYF
TRBJ2-1 | TRBD2 | . | TRBV2 | TGTGCCAGCAGTCCCGGACTAGCGAGTGAGCAGTTCTTC | CASSPGLASEQFF
TRBJ1-1 | TRBD1 | . | TRBV3-1 | TGTGACAGGAGCCTCGGACAGGGGGCGTTAGGGGCTTTCTTT | CDRSLGQGALGAFF
TRBJ2-7 | . | few | TRBV6-2/TRBV6-3 | TGTGCCACCGCCGGGACACCATACTACGAGCAGTACTTC | CATAGTPYYEQYF
TRBJ1-6 | . | . | TRBV20-1 | TGCAGTGCCCACCGGTCAGGACAGCTCAATTCACCCCTCCACTTT | CSAHRSGQLNSPLHF
TRBJ2-5 | . | few | TRBV9 | TGTGCCAGCAGCGTAGAGGGACGAATCCAAGAGACCCAGTACTTC | CASSVEGRIQETQYF
TRBJ2-2 | . | many | TRBV12-3/TRBV12-4 | TGTGCCAGCAGTTCTTGGTTGGAAAACACCGGGGAGCTGTTTTTT | CASSSWLENTGELFF
TRBJ1-2 | . | . | TRBV5-1 | TGCGCCAGCAGCTTGGAGGGCAGTGACTATGGCTACACCTTC | CASSLEGSDYGYTF
TRBJ2-6 | . | many | TRBV12-3/TRBV12-4 | TGTGCCAGCAGTCAGGACTCTGGGGCCAACGTCCTGACTTTC | CASSQDSGANVLTF
TRBJ2-2 | . | . | TRBV5-1 | TGCGCCAGCAGCTTGGAGGCTCCACACACCGGGGAGCTGTTTTTT | CASSLEAPHTGELFF
TRBJ2-5 | . | . | TRBV7-7 | TGTGCTAGCAGCTTAGAAGTTGGCAGGGAAGATGAGACCCAGTACTTC | CASSLEVGREDETQYF
TRBJ2-7 | . | few | TRBV5-1 | TGCGCCAGCAGAAGGACCCCCAGCTCCTACGAGCAGTACTTC | CASRRTPSSYEQYF
TRBJ2-3 | TRBD2 | . | TRBV20-1 | TGCAGTGCTAGAGATCTACTAGCGGGAGTCGCAGATACGCAGTATTTT | CSARDLLAGVADTQYF
TRBJ2-2 | . | few | TRBV10-3 | TGTGCCATCAGTAATCGGGGGGCGGAAACCGGGGAGCTGTTTTTT | CAISNRGAETGELFF
TRBJ2-1 | TRBD1 | . | TRBV7-2 | TGTGCCAGCAGCTTAGCACCCGGGACAGTCGACAATGAGCAGTTCTTC | CASSLAPGTVDNEQFF
TRBJ1-1 | . | many | TRBV20-1 | TGCAGTGCTAGAGATTGGGGTTCGAACACTGAAGCTTTCTTT | CSARDWGSNTEAFF
TRBJ2-7 | TRBD2 | few | TRBV11-2 | TGTGCCAGCAGCTCCACCGGGGGGGGACCCTACGAGCAGTACTTC | CASSSTGGGPYEQYF
TRBJ2-1 | TRBD2 | . | TRBV12-3/TRBV12-4 | TGTGCCAGCAGTTTAGTCGGGGGGGCTCAGAATGAGCAGTTCTTC | CASSLVGGAQNEQFF
TRBJ2-7 | TRBD2 | few | TRBV6-2/TRBV6-3 | TGTGCCAGCAGTGGGACTAGCGGGAGGAGCTACGAGCAGTACTTC | CASSGTSGRSYEQYF
TRBJ2-2 | . | . | TRBV4-2 | TGTGCCAGCAGCGGAGAGGGGGAGCTGTTTTTT | CASSGEGELFF
TRBJ2-3 | . | . | TRBV7-8 | TGTGCCAGCAGCTTCAAGGAGGGAACGAAGTATTTT | CASSFKEGTKYF
TRBJ1-5 | TRBD1 | few | TRBV20-1 | TGCAGTGCTAGAGAGGGACAGGGGGGAGACAATCAGCCCCAGCATTTT | CSAREGQGGDNQPQHF
TRBJ2-7 | . | . | TRBV7-6 | TGTGCCAGCAGCTTAAGAGGGGTCGGGGCAGGGCCTACCTACGAGCAGTACTTC | CASSLRGVGAGPTYEQYF
TRBJ2-7 | TRBD2 | few | TRBV28 | TGTGCCAGCAGTTTGAACGCGGGGGCCTACGAGCAGTACTTC | CASSLNAGAYEQYF
TRBJ2-6 | . | few | TRBV20-1 | TGCAGTGCTAGAGAACCGGGCCGCTCTGGGGCCAACGTCCTGACTTTC | CSAREPGRSGANVLTF